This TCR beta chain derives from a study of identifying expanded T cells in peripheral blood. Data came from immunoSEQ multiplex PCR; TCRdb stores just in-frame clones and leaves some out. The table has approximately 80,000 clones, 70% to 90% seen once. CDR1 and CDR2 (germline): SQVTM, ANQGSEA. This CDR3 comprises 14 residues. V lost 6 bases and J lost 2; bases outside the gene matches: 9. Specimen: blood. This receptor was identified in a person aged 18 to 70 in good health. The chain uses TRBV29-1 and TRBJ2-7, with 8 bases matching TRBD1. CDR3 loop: CSVRPTGGAYEQYF. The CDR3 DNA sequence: TGCAGCGTCCGTCCTACAGGGGGAGCCTACGAGCAGTACTTC.